This TCR beta chain emerged from a study of blood T cell repertoires in COVID-19. Germline CDR1 reads MNHNS; CDR2 reads SASEGT. This CDR3 region has 15 residues. V trimming: 3 bases; J trimming: 5 bases; junction bases outside the gene matches: 8. Authors' analysis steps: Reference gene primer amplification gave nucleated cell count estimates. TCRdb's copy holds only in-frame clones and misses some; the assay was immunoSEQ multiplex PCR. That table furnishes V, J and clone size, whereas the DNA furnished D and trimming. Among around 250,000 clones listed, roughly 82% were seen once. This receptor was identified in an elderly woman with COVID-19, enrolled during active disease. The sequencing sample was made of peripheral blood. The chain has TRBV6-1 and TRBJ1-2; 8 nucleotides line up with TRBD1. The CDR3 reads CASSDAPDRVYGYTF. The CDR3 DNA sequence: TGTGCCAGCAGTGACGCCCCGGACAGGGTTTATGGCTACACCTTC.